These 10 T cell receptor beta chains were sequenced from one sample in a study of cytomegalovirus exposure and HLA in healthy donors. The PCR employed 60 Vbeta primers together with 13 Jbeta primers. Produced via immunoSEQ multiplex PCR; TCRdb's table is partial and in-frame only. The sample lists about 170,000 clones, roughly 79% seen once, with roughly 2.1% in the top ten. The sequenced sample consisted of PBMCs. These receptors all stem from a woman aged 25 to 39 in good health and CMV-seropositive.

V gene TRBV30 combines with J gene TRBJ2-1, with 7 positions matching TRBD1. The CDR3 contains 23 residues. CDR1 is GTSNPN and CDR2 is SVGIG in the germline V gene (reference sequence). V shed 2 bases and J 8 bases; nucleotides not matched to a gene: 36. CDR3 bases: TGTGCCTGGAGTAAGGGACAGTATGACCCCGGAACCCACTCCTCCACCCACATCGATGAGCAGTTCTTC. This gives the protein CAWSKGQYDPGTHSSTHIDEQFF.

This rearrangement joins TRBV21-1 to TRBJ2-7; no DNA check was done on the table's D call, TRBD1. TRBV21-1 is a pseudogene segment. The CDR3 has 16 amino acids. CDR3 bases: TGTGCCAGCAGAATGATCTCGGGACACTATTCCTACGAGCAGTACTTC. This sequence encodes CASRMISGHYSYEQYF.

The rearrangement uses TRBV4-3 and TRBJ1-2; the match to TRBD1 covers 8 bases. The length of the CDR3 is 16 residues. Germline lookup yields CDR1 LGHNA and CDR2 YSLEER. Trimming cost V 1 base and J 6 bases; bases outside gene matches: 10. The CDR3 bases are TGCGCCAGCAGCCAAGGAAGAAGTACAGGGGGAGATGGCTACACCTTC. Protein product: CASSQGRSTGGDGYTF.

This clone came up once. The chain employs TRBV5-1 and TRBJ1-2, with D possibly matching TRBD1 (5 bases). CDR3 size: 14 residues. In germline, CDR1 is SGHRS, CDR2 YFSETQ. The ends were cut back, 0 bases at V and 7 bases at J, with 13 bases in the middle. CDR3 in DNA: TGCGCCAGCAGCTTGGAGGGGCAGGTGGCTGGCTACACCTTC. Residues: CASSLEGQVAGYTF.

This clone has a handful of counts. The chain uses TRBV28 and TRBJ1-2; 7 positions match TRBD1. The V segment lost 5 bases and the J segment 2 bases; nucleotides outside the gene matches: 5. Germline lookup yields CDR1 MDHEN and CDR2 SYDVKM. The CDR3 covers 14 residues. The CDR3 coding sequence is TGTGCCAGCAGTCGTTTGACAGGGAACTATGGCTACACCTTC. As protein: CASSRLTGNYGYTF.

The chain links TRBV5-1 to TRBJ1-2, with a tentative D call TRBD1 (6 bases). This CDR3 has 14 residues. Germline CDR1 SGHRS, CDR2 YFSETQ. V lost 3 bases and J lost 4, with 13 bases in between. CDR3 residues: CASSSSGEPYGYTF. In nucleotides, the CDR3 is TGCGCCAGCAGCTCGTCAGGGGAACCCTATGGCTACACCTTC.

The genes are TRBV27 and TRBJ2-1; 9 nucleotides line up with TRBD2. The CDR3 contains 16 residues. The junction had 9 bases not matched to a gene; V was cut back by 5 bases and J by 4 bases. From germline, CDR1 is MNHEY and CDR2 SMNVEV (reference sequence). The CDR3 spells CASSDLRGGGYNEQFF. CDR3 DNA sequence: TGTGCCAGCAGTGATCTGCGGGGGGGCGGTTACAATGAGCAGTTCTTC.

The chain has TRBV6-5 and TRBJ2-5; 7 bases align to TRBD1. This CDR3 is built from 15 residues. V lost 5 bases, J lost 5 bases, and 11 bases stayed unmatched. Germline assignment: CDR1 MNHEY and CDR2 SVGAGI. CDR3 nucleotide sequence: TGTGCCAGCAGTCACAGGGGAAGAGGCCAGGAGACCCAGTACTTC. Translated, it gives CASSHRGRGQETQYF.

The V gene is TRBV10-2, the J gene TRBJ1-4; 10 bases map to TRBD1. V shed 7 bases, J shed 0 bases, and the junction held 5 bases outside the gene matches. Germline V gene data show CDR1 as WSHSY and CDR2 as SAAADI. CDR3 length: 16 residues. CDR3 residues: CASMDRGGSTNEKLFF. The CDR3 nucleotides are TGCGCCAGCATGGACAGGGGGGGATCAACTAATGAAAAACTGTTTTTT.

The gene calls are TRBV5-8 and TRBJ1-1; D unclear. V dropped 0 bases and J dropped 11 bases, with 11 bases sitting between them. The germline V gene encodes CDR1 SGHTS and CDR2 YDEGEE. The CDR3 sequence is 12 residues long. The CDR3 DNA sequence: TGTGCCAGCAGCTTGGCCGCGACGGGGGCTTTCTTT. This translates into CASSLAATGAFF.